This record looks at one T cell receptor beta chain sequence and its context. This clone has more than one count but fewer than ten. Its antigen specificity is not known. Base qualities are not provided; no much larger clone lies one nucleotide away. CDR1 and CDR2 are drawn from the germline V gene: SGHDT, YYEEEE. The germline ends are 14 bases apart after V is trimmed by 5 bases and J by 5 bases. Including cysteine and phenylalanine, the CDR3 has 14 amino acids. Only the CDR3 portion is preserved as DNA: 42 bases, with reading frame beginning at the first base. The High Capacity cDNA Reverse Transcription Kit was used to reverse transcribe all of the isolated RNA, meaning that expressed TCRB transcripts were what got sequenced. Deep immunoSEQ sequencing was performed on naive, central memory and regulatory T cell samples, with an average of about 4 million total reads per sample. Sorted cells were lysed in RLT buffer, and RNA was extracted using DNase-treated RNeasy Micro or Mini kits according to cell number. To prevent cross-contamination, every cell subset was processed on its own, while patient and healthy donor samples were processed together. The immunoSEQ multiplex PCR was used to amplify TCRB sequences from cDNA, generating 87-bp fragments that spanned the CDR3 region. Sequencing of the amplicons was done on the Illumina HiSeq platform. As for the authors' bioinformatics: Synthetic template baselines were used to correct PCR bias computationally, reads within Hamming distance 2 were collapsed together, and singletons that could not be merged were discarded. Reads were aligned to IMGT to assign V, D and J genes, CDR3 length, and insertions or deletions at six rearrangement sites. Within each subset, clonotype counts were normalized to sorted cell number, after which true diversity and Gini coefficients were computed with the tcR R package. The overlap coefficient, calculated on TCRB nucleotide sequences, was used to measure repertoire sharing. As a proxy for the pre-selection repertoire, out-of-frame TCRB sequences from naive cells were analyzed. TCRdb provides this immuneACCESS table in a form limited to in-frame rearrangements. Some clones are lacking; in checked studies, under half of them reflect an unresolved V gene, and why the rest are absent is not known. From that table come the V and J calls and clone size; the DNA was used to work out D and trimming. This sample gives nearly 700,000 clones in total; roughly an eighth of them show up just once. Clones ranked in the top ten supply approximately 0.02% of the sample.

This sample is drawn from a study of beta chain features in type 1 diabetes (dated by TCRdb to the late 2010s). With regard to the full study: No differences in mean age, gender distribution, total cell number or subset yield were found between patients and healthy donors. In the study, TCRB repertoires of sorted circulating CD4+ T cell subsets from recently diagnosed type 1 diabetes patients were compared with those of matched healthy donors. Regulatory and stem cell-like memory subsets were obtained from only 8 patients and roughly eight healthy donors, while naive and central memory subsets were obtained from all 30 or so donors. A total of about 99,000,000 sorted cells were examined across all samples, and RNA yield correlated strongly with the number of cells per subset. What the authors observed across the whole study: HLA sub-analyses involved small numbers of individuals, so any influence of HLA type on TCRB rearrangement remained unresolved. At VDJ recombination sites, patients with type 1 diabetes made fewer insertions and deleted more nucleotides, a pattern implying thymic rearrangement abnormalities. Naive, central memory and regulatory TCRB repertoires appeared to be more alike among patients than among healthy donors. Type 1 diabetes patients showed a moderate but significant shortening of TCRB CDR3 length in all four CD4+ subsets. PCR may preferentially amplify shorter templates, but because patient and control samples were amplified and corrected together, any resulting skew would affect both groups equally. Because cDNA was sequenced instead of genomic DNA, activated cells with high expression could be over-represented, although the groups did not differ in activation or CD3 levels.

Each donor gave one peripheral blood draw, averaging roughly 0.11 L, which was collected into heparinised tubes. A BD FACSAria II and a panel including CD45RO, CCR7, CD25, CD127, CD95 and CD27 were used to sort naive, central memory, regulatory and stem cell-like memory CD4+ T cells. All sorted populations exceeded 95% purity. PBMCs were isolated right away by Lymphoprep density gradient centrifugation and were stained directly, without culture. So that batch effects would be minimized, each experiment stained and sorted samples in pairs, pairing one healthy donor with one patient. The sequence joins TRBV5-6 to TRBJ2-1; the D gene is tentatively TRBD1 or TRBD2, each matching 5 bases. The sequence derives from a man younger than 35 with type 1 diabetes. The specimen sequenced was naive CD4+ T cells from blood. What this sample's cell subset or site label stands for: true naive CD4+ T cells. The DNA reads as follows: TGTGCCAGCAGGGCCGGGACCGGAGACAATGAGCAGTTCTTC. The encoded protein is CASRAGTGDNEQFF.